These 25 T cell receptor beta chains came from one sample sequenced in a study of CD8+ T cells in alopecia areata. Extracted RNA was reverse transcribed, and the resulting cDNA served as sequencing template. Profiling relied on immunoSEQ multiplex PCR, and the TCRdb table lists in-frame clones only, not all of them. This sample has about 180,000 clones, with just over 65% found just once. This sample comprised CD8+ T cells sorted from blood, obtained at week 0. These receptors all stem from a human donor with alopecia areata.

This clone appeared once. The rearrangement joins TRBV7-9 to TRBJ1-1; D ambiguous. CDR1 and CDR2 from the germline V gene are SEHNR and FQNEAQ (reference sequence). The length of the CDR3 is 12 residues. V was trimmed by 5 bases and J by 8 bases, leaving 12 bases between them. CDR3 residues: CASSDAGEEAFF. The CDR3 nucleotides read TGTGCCAGCAGCGACGCCGGGGAGGAAGCTTTCTTT.

The V call is TRBV7-9, the J call TRBJ2-7, with D possibly matching TRBD1 (6 bases). Germline lookup yields CDR1 SEHNR and CDR2 FQNEAQ (reference sequence). This CDR3 is 14 amino acids long. With 5 bases removed from V and 2 bases from J, the gap between germline ends came to 13 bases. CDR3 nucleotide sequence: TGTGCCAGCAGCCCAGGGGTCCCTCCCTACGAGCAGTACTTC. Amino acids: CASSPGVPPYEQYF.

The chain has TRBV13 and TRBJ2-7; 7 bases fit TRBD1. Germline assignment: CDR1 PRHDT and CDR2 FYEKMQ (reference sequence). Germline trimming cut 4 bases from V and 3 bases from J; bases unmatched to any gene: 9. The CDR3 runs to 15 residues. The chain's CDR3 is CASSSRKGQYYEQYF. The DNA of the CDR3 is TGTGCCAGCAGCTCCCGTAAGGGACAGTACTACGAGCAGTACTTC.

The rearrangement links TRBV6-5 to TRBJ2-1, with D perhaps matching TRBD2 (6 bases). This CDR3 has 14 residues. Germline lookup yields CDR1 MNHEY and CDR2 SVGAGI. With 5 bases removed from V and 2 bases from J, the gap between germline ends came to 10 bases. The CDR3 protein is CASSRGSTYNEQFF. The CDR3 DNA sequence: TGTGCCAGCAGTCGGGGGTCGACCTACAATGAGCAGTTCTTC.

V is TRBV14 and J is TRBJ1-2; no reliable D call. The V gene's germline CDR1 is SGHDN and CDR2 FVKESK. The CDR3 is 15 residues long. Trimming removed 3 bases at V and 5 bases at J, with 16 bases between. Here the CDR3 reads CASSHEGYSRYGYTF. The CDR3 DNA follows: TGTGCCAGCAGCCATGAGGGCTACAGCCGGTATGGCTACACCTTC.

The gene calls are TRBV7-6 and TRBJ2-5; 14 positions match TRBD2. Germline CDR1 SGHVS, CDR2 FNYEAQ. V lost 5 bases and J lost 5; bases outside the gene matches: 16. The CDR3 loop spans 19 amino acids. The CDR3 sequence: CASSRWTSGGSGVWETQYF. In nucleotides, the CDR3 is TGTGCCAGCAGCCGTTGGACTAGCGGGGGGTCCGGCGTATGGGAGACCCAGTACTTC.

The rearrangement uses TRBV5-6 and TRBJ2-1, with D tentatively TRBD2 (6 bases). V was shortened by 4 bases and J by 3 bases, with 11 bases between the two germline ends. Germline loops: CDR1 SGHDT, CDR2 YYEEEE. The CDR3 spans 14 residues. For the CDR3, the DNA is TGTGCCAGCAGCCGCCGGGAGATCTACAATGAGCAGTTCTTC. It encodes CASSRREIYNEQFF. Based on the CDR3 plus reference TRBV5-6 and TRBJ2-1, the full variable domain is DAGVTQSPTHLIKTRGQQVTLRCSPKSGHDTVSWYQQALGQGPQFIFQYYEEEERQRGNFPDRFSGHQFPNYSSELNVNALLLGDSALYLCASSRREIYNEQFFGPGTRLTVL.

The rearrangement links TRBV27 to TRBJ1-1, with D unclear. CDR1 MNHEY and CDR2 SMNVEV come from the germline V gene (reference sequence). The CDR3 contains 10 residues. The V and J ends lost 6 bases and 4 bases respectively, with 3 bases between them. DNA for the CDR3: TGTGCCAGCAGGGGCACTGAAGCTTTCTTT. Translated: CASRGTEAFF.

The rearrangement links TRBV18 to TRBJ2-2; D not certain. The V gene lost 0 bases and the J gene lost 4 bases, with 9 bases spanning the gap. CDR3 length: 15 residues. The germline gives CDR1 KGHSH, CDR2 LQKENI. CDR3 DNA sequence: TGTGCCAGCTCACCACCTCAACACCTCACCGGGGAGCTGTTTTTT. It codes for CASSPPQHLTGELFF.

This chain links TRBV5-1 with TRBJ2-5; a possible D gene is TRBD1 (5 bases). TRBJ2-7 explains the end of the DNA better; the J call may be wrong. This CDR3 is built from 12 residues. Germline V lookup: CDR1 SGHRS, CDR2 YFSETQ. DNA for the CDR3: TGCGCCAGCAGCCCCGACAGCTACGAGCAGTACTTC. It encodes CASSPDSYEQYF.

The chain recombines TRBV5-1 with TRBJ1-1; no reliable D call. Trimming took 0 bases from V and 1 from J, leaving 10 bases between them. This CDR3 contains 15 residues. Germline assignment: CDR1 SGHRS and CDR2 YFSETQ. CDR3 sequence reads: CASSLDSYPNTEAFF. CDR3 in DNA: TGCGCCAGCAGCTTGGACAGTTACCCGAACACTGAAGCTTTCTTT. Variable domain in full (rest from reference TRBV5-1 and TRBJ1-1): KAGVTQTPRYLIKTRGQQVTLSCSPISGHRSVSWYQQTPGQGLQFLFEYFSETQRNKGNFPGRFSGRQFSNSRSEMNVSTLELGDSALYLCASSLDSYPNTEAFFGQGTRLTVV.

This clone came up a few times. This chain uses TRBV4-1 with TRBJ1-5; D possibly corresponds to TRBD1 (5 bases). Trimming removed 0 bases from V and 3 bases from J, with 9 bases in between. In germline, CDR1 is MGHRA, CDR2 YSYEKL. The CDR3 is 15 residues long. This CDR3 reads CASSQESGPNQPQHF. The CDR3 DNA follows: TGCGCCAGCAGCCAAGAATCAGGGCCCAATCAGCCCCAGCATTTT.

The genes are TRBV2 and TRBJ2-7; possibly TRBD2 for D (6 bases). The CDR3 loop spans 11 amino acids. The V and J ends lost 10 bases and 7 bases respectively, with 14 bases between them. Per germline, CDR1 SNHLY and CDR2 FYNNEI. CDR3 amino acids: CATRRGGEQYF. In DNA, the CDR3 is TGTGCCACCAGGAGGGGTGGGGAGCAGTACTTC.

CDR3 DNA: TGTGCCAGCAGTTTCGGGGGGGCCGGGTACGAGCAGTACTTC. The encoded protein is CASSFGGAGYEQYF. The rearrangement links TRBV27 to TRBJ2-7; 8 bases match TRBD2. Germline-derived CDR1 and CDR2 are MNHEY and SMNVEV (reference sequence). Trimming at V came to 3 bases and at J to 4 bases, leaving 5 bases not matched to a gene. The length of the CDR3 is 14 residues.

The rearrangement joins TRBV29-1 to TRBJ2-5, with D uncertain. This CDR3 is built from 15 residues. Germline V gene lookup returns CDR1 SQVTM and CDR2 ANQGSEA. With 4 bases removed from V and 7 bases from J, the gap between germline ends came to 22 bases. The CDR3 DNA is TGCAGCGTTGTCGCTCCTCGCGCCGATAAGATGACCCAGTACTTC. It is translated as CSVVAPRADKMTQYF.

This clone was counted between two and nine times. The chain employs TRBV6-1 and TRBJ1-2, with D perhaps TRBD1 (6 bases). The CDR3 is made up of 16 amino acids. The V gene lost 4 bases and the J gene lost 6 bases, with 21 bases spanning the gap. The V gene's germline CDR1 is MNHNS and CDR2 SASEGT. As DNA, the CDR3 is TGTGCCAGCAGTGTCTCATGGACAGCCTCATCGGATGGCTACACCTTC. The encoded protein is CASSVSWTASSDGYTF.

This clone was recorded only once. The V gene is TRBV23-1, the J gene TRBJ1-2; maybe TRBD1 (5 bases). TRBV23-1 is annotated as an ORF whose role is uncertain. CDR3 length: 17 residues. V was clipped by 3 bases and J by 1 base, with 18 bases between them. The CDR3: CASSQTPGDHDNYGYTF. The CDR3 DNA reads as TGCGCCAGCAGTCAGACCCCTGGGGACCACGATAACTATGGCTACACCTTC.

The V gene is TRBV7-9, the J gene TRBJ1-2; D is possibly TRBD1 (5 bases). In germline, CDR1 is SEHNR, CDR2 FQNEAQ (reference sequence). The CDR3 has 11 residues. The V end lost 10 bases, the J end lost 4 bases, and 10 bases lay between the germline ends. As DNA, the CDR3 is TGTGCCACGGGGGACCCCTATGGCTACACCTTC. Protein product: CATGDPYGYTF.

J is TRBJ2-3 and V is TRBV10-3; TRBD2 agrees at 8 bases. The ends lost 5 bases at V and 0 bases at J; junction bases unmatched: 10. Germline V lookup: CDR1 ENHRY, CDR2 SYGVKD. The CDR3 contains 17 residues. CDR3 nucleotide sequence: TGTGCCATCAGTAACCCTGCGGAGCGGGGGAGCACAGATACGCAGTATTTT. This gives the protein CAISNPAERGSTDTQYF.

The chain is built from TRBV2 and TRBJ2-7; D ambiguous. CDR1 is SNHLY, CDR2 FYNNEI, per germline. The germline V and J ends were trimmed by 4 bases and 2 bases, with 9 bases remaining between them. The CDR3 length is 13 residues. CDR3 sequence reads: CASSARSAYEQYF. CDR3 DNA: TGTGCCAGCAGTGCCAGGTCTGCCTACGAGCAGTACTTC.

The chain couples TRBV5-4 to TRBJ2-1; D uncertain. Germline assignment: CDR1 SGHNT and CDR2 YYREEE (reference sequence). V lost 3 bases to trimming and J lost 5 bases, with 15 bases between them. The CDR3 sequence is 15 residues long. The CDR3 DNA follows: TGTGCCAGCAGCTGGATGGGTGGGCAGGACAATGAGCAGTTCTTC. This gives the protein CASSWMGGQDNEQFF.

This clone was seen a single time. The chain uses TRBV10-3 and TRBJ2-6, with 9 positions matching TRBD2. After removal of 4 bases from V and 2 bases from J, the junction contained 21 bases not matched to a gene. Germline CDR1 ENHRY, CDR2 SYGVKD. This CDR3 spans 22 amino acids. CDR3 sequence (DNA): TGTGCCATCAGTGGGGCAACGCGACTAGCGGCCCTGGGGGGTCCTGGGGCCAACGTCCTGACTTTC. Protein product: CAISGATRLAALGGPGANVLTF.

The chain is built from TRBV9 and TRBJ2-5, with D perhaps matching TRBD1 (6 bases). The length of the CDR3 is 15 residues. V dropped 3 bases and J dropped 0 bases, with 12 bases sitting between them. CDR1 is SGDLS and CDR2 is YYNGEE in the germline V gene. Here the CDR3 DNA reads TGTGCCAGCAGCGAGGGGGAGACTTACCAAGAGACCCAGTACTTC. Protein sequence: CASSEGETYQETQYF.

The rearrangement joins TRBV27 to TRBJ1-1; D is undetermined. V was shortened by 2 bases and J by 1 base, with 8 bases between the two germline ends. This CDR3 has 14 residues. Germline CDR1 reads MNHEY; CDR2 reads SMNVEV (reference sequence). CDR3 nucleotides: TGTGCCAGCAGTTTAGGGCAGAGGAACACTGAAGCTTTCTTT. Residues: CASSLGQRNTEAFF.

This clone was recorded a few times. Here the CDR3 reads CASSPGTGAYNEQFF. The CDR3 nucleotides read TGTGCCAGCAGCCCCGGGACAGGGGCCTACAATGAGCAGTTCTTC. The rearrangement links TRBV9 to TRBJ2-1; TRBD1 agrees at 10 bases. This CDR3 spans 15 amino acids. Germline-derived CDR1 and CDR2 are SGDLS and YYNGEE. The V gene end was trimmed by 4 bases and the J gene end by 2 bases; junction bases not matched to a gene: 3.